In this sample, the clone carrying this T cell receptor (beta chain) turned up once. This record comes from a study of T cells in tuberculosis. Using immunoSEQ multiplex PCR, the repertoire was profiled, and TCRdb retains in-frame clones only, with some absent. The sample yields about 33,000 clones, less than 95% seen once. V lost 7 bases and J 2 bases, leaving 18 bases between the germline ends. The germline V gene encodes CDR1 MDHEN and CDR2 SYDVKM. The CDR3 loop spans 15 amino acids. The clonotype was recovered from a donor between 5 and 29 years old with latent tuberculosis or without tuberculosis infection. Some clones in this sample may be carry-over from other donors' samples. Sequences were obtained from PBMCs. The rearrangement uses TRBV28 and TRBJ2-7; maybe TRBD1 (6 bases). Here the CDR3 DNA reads TGTGCCAGCACCTCCGGCGGACAGCAGACCTACGAGCAGTACTTC. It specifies CASTSGGQQTYEQYF.